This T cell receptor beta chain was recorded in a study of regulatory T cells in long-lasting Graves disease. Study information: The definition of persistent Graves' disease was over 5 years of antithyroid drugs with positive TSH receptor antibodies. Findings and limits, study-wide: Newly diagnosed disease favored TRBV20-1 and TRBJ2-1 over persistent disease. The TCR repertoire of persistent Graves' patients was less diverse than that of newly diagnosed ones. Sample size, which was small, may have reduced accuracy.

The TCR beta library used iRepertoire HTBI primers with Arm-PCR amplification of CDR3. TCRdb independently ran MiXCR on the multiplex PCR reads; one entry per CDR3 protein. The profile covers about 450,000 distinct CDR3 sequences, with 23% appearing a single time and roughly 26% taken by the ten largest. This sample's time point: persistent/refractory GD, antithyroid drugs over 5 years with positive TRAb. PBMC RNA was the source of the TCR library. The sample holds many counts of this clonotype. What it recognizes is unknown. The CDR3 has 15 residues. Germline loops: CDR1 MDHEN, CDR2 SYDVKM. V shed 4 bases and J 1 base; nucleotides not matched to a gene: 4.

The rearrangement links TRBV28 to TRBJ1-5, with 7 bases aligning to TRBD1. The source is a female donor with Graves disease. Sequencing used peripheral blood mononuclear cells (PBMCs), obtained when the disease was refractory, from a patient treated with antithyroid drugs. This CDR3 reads CASSWDRSSNQPQHF. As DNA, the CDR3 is TGTGCCAGCAGTTGGGACAGATCGAGCAATCAGCCCCAGCATTTT.